Below, 8 T cell receptor beta chains from the same sample are listed, as sequenced in a study of T-cell memory formation after mild COVID-19. TCRdb itself ran the 5' RACE reads through MiXCR, one entry per CDR3 protein. The profile shows roughly 150,000 distinct CDR3 sequences, over 10% of them singletons. What was sequenced was PBMCs or a T cell subset sorted from them (not recorded which). The receptors were gathered from a man aged 18 to 30 who had mild COVID-19 (a few samples of this study predate the infection). Cell type and time point are not known.

The V gene is TRBV21-1, the J gene TRBJ1-2; the table gives TRBD1 as D, unverified against the DNA. TRBV21-1 is recorded as a pseudogene. The CDR3 spans 13 residues. CDR3 sequence reads: CASSKYDRGSYTF. The CDR3, as DNA: TGTGCCAGCAGCAAATACGACAGGGGAAGCTACACCTTC.

This chain links TRBV27 with TRBJ1-2; D perhaps matches TRBD1 (5 bases). This CDR3 region has 14 residues. From germline, CDR1 is MNHEY and CDR2 SMNVEV (reference sequence). V lost 2 bases, J lost 4 bases, and 11 bases lay in between. Written as DNA, the CDR3 is TGTGCCAGCAGTTTAAGCTGGGGGAGCTATGGCTACACCTTC. Translation: CASSLSWGSYGYTF.

This chain joins TRBV6-2 or TRBV6-3 and TRBJ1-5; D unresolved. Per the germline V gene, CDR1 is MNHEY and CDR2 is SVGEGT. V gave up 3 bases and J gave up 6 bases, with 12 bases separating them. The CDR3 is made up of 14 amino acids. The CDR3 region is CASSYVSASQPQHF. The CDR3 DNA sequence: TGTGCCAGCAGTTATGTCTCAGCCAGTCAGCCCCAGCATTTT.

This clonotype has a handful of counts. The chain joins TRBV7-3 to TRBJ2-3; 12 bases line up with TRBD2. The trim removed 3 bases at V and 5 bases at J, leaving 9 bases unmatched. The germline V gene encodes CDR1 SGHTA and CDR2 FQGTGA. The length of the CDR3 is 17 residues. CDR3 sequence reads: CASSLRVTSGGGDTQYF. The CDR3, as DNA: TGTGCCAGCAGCTTGCGAGTGACTAGCGGGGGTGGAGATACGCAGTATTTT.

This clonotype was observed at least ten times. This chain's CDR3 is CASRVPGLARSNEQFF. The CDR3 DNA sequence: TGTGCCAGCAGGGTGCCGGGACTAGCAAGAAGCAATGAGCAGTTCTTC. This chain connects TRBV12-3 or TRBV12-4 to TRBJ2-1; 9 bases map to TRBD2. The CDR3 runs to 16 residues. V shed 6 bases, J shed 6 bases, and the junction held 12 bases outside the gene matches.

The rearrangement links TRBV5-4 to TRBJ1-6; 7 positions match TRBD1. This CDR3 has 14 amino acids. CDR1 SGHNT and CDR2 YYREEE come from the germline V gene (reference sequence). Trimming removed 2 bases from V and 7 bases from J; junction bases left unmatched: 3. The CDR3 reads CASSFNRGNSPLHF. In DNA, the CDR3 is TGTGCCAGCAGCTTCAACAGGGGAAATTCACCCCTCCACTTT.

The chain carries TRBV7-3 and TRBJ1-1, with no clear D. This CDR3 has 15 amino acids. Germline CDR1 SGHTA, CDR2 FQGTGA. With 1 base removed from V and 1 base from J, the gap between germline ends came to 10 bases. The CDR3 DNA reads as TGTGCCAGCAGCTTAATGCCAGGAAAGAACACTGAAGCTTTCTTT. Protein sequence: CASSLMPGKNTEAFF.

The chain is built from TRBV7-2 and TRBJ2-6; D may correspond to TRBD1 or TRBD2 (5 bases each). Trimming pared 7 bases from V and 4 bases from J, leaving 20 bases between. The CDR3 spans 17 residues. Germline loops: CDR1 SGHTA, CDR2 FQGNSA. CDR3 residues: CASTFPSGARGANVLTF. The CDR3, as DNA: TGTGCCAGCACCTTTCCCTCCGGGGCGCGAGGGGCCAACGTCCTGACTTTC.